The 23 T cell receptor beta chains reported below all come from one sample, sequenced in a study of early T cells in non-severe SARS-CoV-2 infection (dated by TCRdb to the early 2020s). Library creation used 5' RACE. The sequencing machine was a NextSeq 500. In-frame beta chains were kept once TCRdb had trimmed the public reads at Q25 with fastp and called clones with MiXCR. CDR3 protein sequences are deduplicated, and each keeps its most common genes and DNA. The sample table records 45,000 to 55,000 distinct CDR3 sequences; around 7.7% of these occur just once. The top ten clonotypes cover 4.5% to 7% of the sample. Material: whole blood. The source is an adult who was a healthcare worker with PCR-confirmed SARS-CoV-2 infection or an uninfected control (not recorded which).

This clonotype was recorded at least ten times. The chain carries TRBV6-5 and TRBJ2-7; 10 bases line up with TRBD1. Germline V CDR1 and CDR2: MNHEY, SVGAGI. Trimming took 5 bases from V and 4 from J; bases not matched to a gene: 5. The CDR3 is made up of 14 amino acids. This CDR3 reads CASSGTGDLYEQYF. The CDR3 DNA reads as TGTGCCAGCAGTGGGACAGGGGACTTATACGAGCAGTACTTC.

The chain joins TRBV3-1 to TRBJ2-2; D possibly corresponds to TRBD1 (5 bases). CDR1 and CDR2 from the germline V gene are LGHDT and YNNKEL (reference sequence). This CDR3 contains 15 residues. V dropped 1 base and J dropped 5 bases, with 11 bases sitting between them. CDR3 bases: TGTGCCAGCAGCCAAGTGGGAAGGGGAACCGGGGAGCTGTTTTTT. Its protein is CASSQVGRGTGELFF.

The chain has TRBV7-9 and TRBJ2-3, with TRBD2 identical over 10 bases. The trim removed 4 bases at V and 5 bases at J, leaving 15 bases unmatched. Germline V gene lookup returns CDR1 SEHNR and CDR2 FQNEAQ (reference sequence). The CDR3 is made up of 18 amino acids. In DNA, the CDR3 is TGTGCCAGCAGCTACCCGACTACTAGCGGGGATGCGAGAGATACGCAGTATTTT. It codes for CASSYPTTSGDARDTQYF.

The chain recombines TRBV11-2 with TRBJ2-5, with D tentatively TRBD2 (5 bases). The V and J ends lost 5 bases and 2 bases respectively, with 12 bases between them. Germline CDR1 reads SGHAT; CDR2 reads FQNNGV. The CDR3 spans 14 residues. The CDR3 reads CASSKGPGQETQYF. CDR3 nucleotide sequence: TGTGCCAGCAGCAAAGGACCGGGACAAGAGACCCAGTACTTC.

This clonotype came up a few times. Here the CDR3 reads CSARTGLASYEQYF. The CDR3 DNA is TGCAGTGCTAGAACGGGACTAGCTTCCTACGAGCAGTACTTC. This rearrangement joins TRBV20-1 to TRBJ2-7; TRBD2 aligns across 9 bases. The CDR3 sequence is 14 residues long. With V trimmed by 2 bases and J by 1 base, 3 bases remained unmatched. Germline-derived CDR1 and CDR2 are DFQATT and SNEGSKA (reference sequence).

The chain couples TRBV5-5 to TRBJ2-2; 10 positions match TRBD1. CDR1 and CDR2 (germline): SGHKS, YYEKEE (reference sequence). J lost 1 base, V lost 5 bases, and 5 bases had no gene match. CDR3 length equals 16 residues. The CDR3 bases are TGTGCCAGCAGTAAAGACAGGGGGCTGAACACCGGGGAGCTGTTTTTT. This encodes CASSKDRGLNTGELFF.

This clonotype was observed many times. This rearrangement joins TRBV7-9 to TRBJ1-3; D is possibly TRBD1 (5 bases). Trimming removed 0 bases from V and 0 bases from J, with 9 bases in between. CDR3 length: 16 residues. The germline V gene encodes CDR1 SEHNR and CDR2 FQNEAQ (reference sequence). This chain's CDR3 is CASSLAWTISGNTIYF. CDR3 bases: TGTGCCAGCAGCTTAGCGTGGACAATCTCTGGAAACACCATATATTTT. The whole variable domain, remainder taken from reference TRBV7-9 and TRBJ1-3, is DTGVSQNPRHKITKRGQNVTFRCDPISEHNRLYWYRQTLGQGPEFLTYFQNEAQLEKSRLLSDRFSAERPKGSFSTLEIQRTEQGDSAMYLCASSLAWTISGNTIYFGEGSWLTVV.

This clonotype was observed at least ten times. The junction and the germline gene differ at one end; a read error may be behind it. This sequence joins TRBV7-9 and TRBJ2-7, with D maybe TRBD1 (6 bases). Germline V lookup: CDR1 SEHNR, CDR2 FQNEAQ (reference sequence). The CDR3 has 15 amino acids. The CDR3 DNA reads as TGTGCCAGCAGTTTAGATAGGGGACACATCTACGAGCAGTACTTC. It codes for CASSLDRGHIYEQYF.

This clonotype was picked up many times. V is TRBV6-2 or TRBV6-3 and J is TRBJ2-1, with D maybe TRBD1 (6 bases). The V and J ends lost 6 bases and 15 bases respectively, with 21 bases between them. This CDR3 has 13 amino acids. Per the germline V gene, CDR1 is MNHEY and CDR2 is SVGEGT. This CDR3 is CASRTSGRDTPFF. Here the CDR3 DNA reads TGTGCCAGCAGAACCTCTGGCCGGGACACCCCGTTCTTC.

This clonotype was seen repeatedly, ten times or more. This chain connects TRBV18 to TRBJ1-3, with D uncertain. V lost 2 bases and J 4 bases, leaving 3 bases between the germline ends. This CDR3 contains 12 residues. From germline, CDR1 is KGHSH and CDR2 LQKENI. In nucleotides, the CDR3 is TGTGCCAGCTCACCAGAGGGAAACACCATATATTTT. It codes for CASSPEGNTIYF.

This clonotype was observed many times. The CDR3 loop reads CSALHSGDTIYF. In DNA form, the CDR3 reads TGCAGTGCGCTACATTCCGGGGACACCATATATTTT. The gene calls are TRBV20-1 and TRBJ1-3, with D unclear. Germline V gives CDR1 DFQATT, CDR2 SNEGSKA (reference sequence). The ends were cut back, 6 bases at V and 8 bases at J, with 14 bases in the middle. The CDR3 has 12 residues.

This clonotype was counted at least ten times. The chain recombines TRBV6-6 with TRBJ1-3; D ambiguous. The CDR3 length is 14 residues. V lost 6 bases to trimming and J lost 0 bases, with 9 bases between them. In germline, CDR1 is MNHNY, CDR2 SVGAGI (reference sequence). The CDR3 spells CASRDGLSGNTIYF. The CDR3 DNA follows: TGTGCCAGCAGGGACGGTCTCTCTGGAAACACCATATATTTT.

The chain recombines TRBV14 with TRBJ1-1, with no clear D. Germline V lookup: CDR1 SGHDN, CDR2 FVKESK. This CDR3 region has 17 residues. Trimming stripped 1 base from V and 3 bases from J, with 18 bases between. CDR3 bases: TGTGCCAGCAGCCAAGCAGCTGAGAACGGTTGGGACACTGAAGCTTTCTTT. It specifies CASSQAAENGWDTEAFF.

This clonotype has a count of ten or more. The chain links TRBV2 to TRBJ1-5; no firm D call. The V end was cut by 4 bases, the J end by 1 base, with 8 bases between. CDR1 and CDR2 from the germline V gene are SNHLY and FYNNEI. The CDR3 length is 14 residues. Written as DNA, the CDR3 is TGTGCCAGCAGTGGACACCTAAGCAATCAGCCCCAGCATTTT. This sequence encodes CASSGHLSNQPQHF. The full variable domain, completed using reference TRBV2 and TRBJ1-5, is EPEVTQTPSHQVTQMGQEVILRCVPISNHLYFYWYRQILGQKVEFLVSFYNNEISEKSEIFDDQFSVERPDGSNFTLKIRSTKLEDSAMYFCASSGHLSNQPQHFGDGTRLSIL.

The chain links TRBV28 to TRBJ2-3; a weak D match, TRBD2 (5 bases). Germline V gives CDR1 MDHEN, CDR2 SYDVKM. The CDR3 is 14 residues long. Trimming pared 5 bases from V and 4 bases from J, leaving 13 bases between. The CDR3 nucleotides are TGTGCCAGCAGTGCCTTGGAGGACGCAGATACGCAGTATTTT. Translation gives CASSALEDADTQYF.

This clonotype was observed at least ten times. This chain connects TRBV29-1 to TRBJ1-1; 7 positions agree with TRBD1. Germline V lookup: CDR1 SQVTM, CDR2 ANQGSEA. V lost 6 bases, J lost 8 bases, and 3 bases stayed unmatched. There are 10 residues in the CDR3. CDR3 sequence: CSVGDREAFF. As DNA, the CDR3 is TGCAGCGTCGGGGACAGAGAAGCTTTCTTT.

This clonotype was recorded a few times. The chain uses TRBV27 and TRBJ1-2, with TRBD1 matching 11 bases. CDR1 and CDR2 (germline): MNHEY, SMNVEV (reference sequence). V trimming: 2 bases; J trimming: 8 bases; junction bases outside the gene matches: 7. The length of the CDR3 is 15 residues. The CDR3 coding sequence is TGTGCCAGCAGTTTACTCGGGACAGGGGGTTGGGGCTACACCTTC. Its protein product is CASSLLGTGGWGYTF.

Worth noting for this clonotype: A much larger clone is a single base away; this may be a read error. The gene calls are TRBV28 and TRBJ1-6; possible D gene TRBD1, 6 bases. Germline CDR1 reads MDHEN; CDR2 reads SYDVKM. This CDR3 has 15 residues. The CDR3 sequence: CVTRGGGSYNSPLHF. In nucleotides, the CDR3 is TGTGTCACTCGCGGAGGGGGCTCCTATAATTCACCCCTCCACTTT.

The sample holds many counts of this clonotype. V gene TRBV18 combines with J gene TRBJ1-2; D is perhaps TRBD1 (6 bases). This CDR3 spans 14 amino acids. Between the trimmed V and J ends, which lost 3 bases and 4 bases, there was a span of 12 bases. Germline CDR1 KGHSH, CDR2 LQKENI. CDR3 bases: TGTGCCAGCTCACCCCGGGAACAGGGCTATGGCTACACCTTC. This codes for CASSPREQGYGYTF.

This clonotype was seen more than once but under ten times. The chain combines TRBV6-2 or TRBV6-3 with TRBJ1-3; TRBD1 matches at 9 bases. Germline lookup yields CDR1 MNHEY and CDR2 SVGEGT. The V segment lost 6 bases and the J segment 0 bases; nucleotides outside the gene matches: 6. The CDR3 has 16 residues. For the CDR3, the DNA is TGTGCCAGCAGACCGACAGGGGGTACCTCTGGAAACACCATATATTTT. It is translated as CASRPTGGTSGNTIYF.

This clonotype was found many times. The chain is built from TRBV28 and TRBJ1-5; D gene unclear. Looked up from germline, CDR1 is MDHEN and CDR2 is SYDVKM. Trimming removed 2 bases from V and 11 bases from J, with 16 bases in between. CDR3 length: 14 residues. CDR3 protein: CASSLGQARPAQHF. The CDR3 nucleotides read TGTGCCAGCAGTTTAGGGCAGGCCAGACCAGCCCAGCATTTT. Drawing the rest from reference TRBV28 and TRBJ1-5, the complete variable domain is DVKVTQSSRYLVKRTGEKVFLECVQDMDHENMFWYRQDPGLGLRLIYFSYDVKMKEKGDIPEGYSVSREKKERFSLILESASTNQTSMYLCASSLGQARPAQHFGDGTRLSIL.

V gene TRBV29-1 combines with J gene TRBJ1-2, with TRBD1 matching over 7 bases. V trimming: 6 bases; J trimming: 8 bases; junction bases outside the gene matches: 15. The CDR3 extends over 14 amino acids. CDR1 is SQVTM, CDR2 ANQGSEA, per germline. The CDR3 bases are TGCAGCGTAGCCCTTGACAGGGAAGGAATCGGCTACACCTTC. Its protein product is CSVALDREGIGYTF.

This clonotype turned up a few times. The V gene is TRBV4-1, the J gene TRBJ1-6, with D possibly TRBD1 on 5 matching bases. The CDR3 has 16 residues. The germline V gene encodes CDR1 MGHRA and CDR2 YSYEKL. V lost 0 bases and J lost 9, with 15 bases in between. The DNA of the CDR3 is TGCGCCAGCAGCCAAGATCGGGTAGGGGCCGGTTCACCCCTCCACTTT. Translating gives CASSQDRVGAGSPLHF.